This T cell receptor beta chain appears in the sequencing data of a study of blood T cell repertoires in COVID-19. About the study: The samples span acute and convalescent COVID-19 from the United States, Italy and Spain. PBMCs, B-cell-depleted T cells, or T cells were the source of the cDNA or gDNA that made up the material.

Seattle researchers signed up patients amid active infection and tracked them longitudinally. Original handling: Estimation of nucleated cell counts relied on the amplification of reference gene primers. TCRdb's table, derived via immunoSEQ multiplex PCR, lists solely in-frame clones and lacks some. That table is the source of V, J and clone size, and D and trimming were worked out from the DNA. The data hold around 290,000 clones, with less than 90% observed a single time. The CDR3 loop spans 15 amino acids. The J segment lost 5 bases and the V segment lost 10 bases, leaving 11 bases of the junction unmatched.

This TCR was recovered from a woman in her sixties or seventies with COVID-19, enrolled during active disease. The sequenced sample was peripheral blood. J is TRBJ2-5 and V is TRBV23-1; TRBD2 matches 12 bases. TRBV23-1 is annotated as an ORF whose role is uncertain. CDR3 sequence reads: CATNHLAGGRETQYF. CDR3 nucleotides: TGCGCCACCAATCACCTAGCGGGGGGGAGGGAGACCCAGTACTTC.